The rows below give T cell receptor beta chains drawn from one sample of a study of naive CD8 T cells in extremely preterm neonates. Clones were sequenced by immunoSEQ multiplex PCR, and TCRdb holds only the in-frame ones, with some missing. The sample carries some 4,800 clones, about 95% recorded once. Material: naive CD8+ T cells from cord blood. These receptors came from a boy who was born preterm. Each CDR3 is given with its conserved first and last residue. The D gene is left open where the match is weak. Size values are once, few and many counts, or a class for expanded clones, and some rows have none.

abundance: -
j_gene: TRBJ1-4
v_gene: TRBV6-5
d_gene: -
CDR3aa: CASSYQATNEKLFF
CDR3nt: TGTGCCAGCAGTTACCAGGCAACTAATGAAAAACTGTTTTTT

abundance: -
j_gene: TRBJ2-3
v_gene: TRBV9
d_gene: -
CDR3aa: CASSVAGSTDTQYF
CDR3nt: TGTGCCAGCAGCGTAGCGGGAAGCACAGATACGCAGTATTTT

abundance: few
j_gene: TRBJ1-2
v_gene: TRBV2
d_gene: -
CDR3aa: CASVDTSYTF
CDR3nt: TGTGCCAGCGTGGACACGAGCTACACCTTC

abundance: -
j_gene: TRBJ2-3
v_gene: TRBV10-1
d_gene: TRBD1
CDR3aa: CASSEDRGTDTQYF
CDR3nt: TGCGCCAGCAGTGAGGACAGGGGGACAGATACGCAGTATTTT

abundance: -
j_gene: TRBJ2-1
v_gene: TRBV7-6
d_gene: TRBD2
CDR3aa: CASSSLAGGPHNEQFF
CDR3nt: TGTGCCAGCAGCTCTTTAGCGGGAGGGCCGCACAATGAGCAGTTCTTC

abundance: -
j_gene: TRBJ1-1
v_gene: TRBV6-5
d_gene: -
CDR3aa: CASSYSRDTEAFF
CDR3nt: TGTGCCAGCAGTTACTCGAGGGACACTGAAGCTTTCTTT

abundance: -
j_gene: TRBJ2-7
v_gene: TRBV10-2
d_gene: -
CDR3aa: CASSETRPYEQYF
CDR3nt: TGCGCCAGCAGTGAGACTAGACCCTACGAGCAGTACTTC

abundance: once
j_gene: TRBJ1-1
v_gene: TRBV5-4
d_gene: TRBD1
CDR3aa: CASSLVAGGGDTEAFF
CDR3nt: TGTGCCAGCAGCTTGGTTGCAGGGGGCGGGGACACTGAAGCTTTCTTT

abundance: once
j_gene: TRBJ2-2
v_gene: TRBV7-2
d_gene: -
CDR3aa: CASSSPQGGPNTGELFF
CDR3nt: TGTGCCAGCAGCTCCCCTCAGGGGGGTCCTAACACCGGGGAGCTGTTTTTT

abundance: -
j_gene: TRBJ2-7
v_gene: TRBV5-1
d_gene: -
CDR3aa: CASSIDYEQYF
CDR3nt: TGCGCCAGCAGCATAGACTACGAGCAGTACTTC